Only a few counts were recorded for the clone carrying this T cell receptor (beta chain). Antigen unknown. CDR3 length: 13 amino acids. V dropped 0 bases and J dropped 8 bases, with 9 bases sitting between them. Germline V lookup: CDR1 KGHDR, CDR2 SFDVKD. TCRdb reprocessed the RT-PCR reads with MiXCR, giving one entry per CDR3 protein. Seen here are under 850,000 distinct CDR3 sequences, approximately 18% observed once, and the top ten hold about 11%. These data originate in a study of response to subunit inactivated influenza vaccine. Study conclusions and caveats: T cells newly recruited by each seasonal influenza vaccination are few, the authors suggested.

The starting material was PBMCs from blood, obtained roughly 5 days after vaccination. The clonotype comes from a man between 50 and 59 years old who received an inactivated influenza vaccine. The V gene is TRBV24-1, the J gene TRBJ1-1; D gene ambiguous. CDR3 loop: CATSDLGFGEAFF. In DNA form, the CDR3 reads TGTGCCACCAGTGATTTGGGGTTTGGAGAAGCTTTCTTT.